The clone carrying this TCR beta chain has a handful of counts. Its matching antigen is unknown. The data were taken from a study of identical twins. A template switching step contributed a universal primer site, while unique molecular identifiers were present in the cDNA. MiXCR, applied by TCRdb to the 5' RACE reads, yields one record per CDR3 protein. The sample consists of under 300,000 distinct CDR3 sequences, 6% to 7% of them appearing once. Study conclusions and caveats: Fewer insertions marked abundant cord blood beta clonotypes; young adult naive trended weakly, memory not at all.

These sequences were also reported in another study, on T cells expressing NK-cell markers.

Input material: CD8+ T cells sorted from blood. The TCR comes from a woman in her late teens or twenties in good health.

CDR3 nucleotide sequence: TGCGCCAGCAGCCCCGAACGGGGGTCCTACGAGCAGTACTTC. It yields the protein CASSPERGSYEQYF. The V gene is TRBV5-1, the J gene TRBJ2-7, with D tentatively TRBD2 (6 bases). V was pared by 4 bases and J by 1 base, with 12 bases between. CDR1 is SGHRS and CDR2 is YFSETQ in the germline V gene. CDR3 length: 14 amino acids.